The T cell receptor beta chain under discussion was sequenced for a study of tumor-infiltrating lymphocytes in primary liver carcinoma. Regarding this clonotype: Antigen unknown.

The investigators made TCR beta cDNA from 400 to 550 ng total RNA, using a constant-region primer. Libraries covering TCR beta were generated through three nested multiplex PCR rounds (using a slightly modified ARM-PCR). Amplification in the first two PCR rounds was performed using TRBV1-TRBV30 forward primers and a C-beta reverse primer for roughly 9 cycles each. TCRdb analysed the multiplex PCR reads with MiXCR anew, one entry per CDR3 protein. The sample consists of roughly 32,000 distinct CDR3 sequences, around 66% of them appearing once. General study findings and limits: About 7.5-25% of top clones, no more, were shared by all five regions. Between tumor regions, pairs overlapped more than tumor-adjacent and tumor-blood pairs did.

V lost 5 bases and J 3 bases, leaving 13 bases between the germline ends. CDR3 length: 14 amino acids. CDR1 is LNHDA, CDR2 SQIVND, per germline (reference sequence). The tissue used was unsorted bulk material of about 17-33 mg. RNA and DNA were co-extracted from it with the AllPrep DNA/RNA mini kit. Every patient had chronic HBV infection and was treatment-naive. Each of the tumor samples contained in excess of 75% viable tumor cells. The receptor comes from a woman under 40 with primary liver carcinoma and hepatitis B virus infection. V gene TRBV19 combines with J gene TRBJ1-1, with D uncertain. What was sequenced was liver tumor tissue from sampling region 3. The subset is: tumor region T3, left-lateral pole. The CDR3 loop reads CASSPMGWDTEAFF. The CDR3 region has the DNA TGTGCCAGTAGTCCCATGGGCTGGGACACTGAAGCTTTCTTT.